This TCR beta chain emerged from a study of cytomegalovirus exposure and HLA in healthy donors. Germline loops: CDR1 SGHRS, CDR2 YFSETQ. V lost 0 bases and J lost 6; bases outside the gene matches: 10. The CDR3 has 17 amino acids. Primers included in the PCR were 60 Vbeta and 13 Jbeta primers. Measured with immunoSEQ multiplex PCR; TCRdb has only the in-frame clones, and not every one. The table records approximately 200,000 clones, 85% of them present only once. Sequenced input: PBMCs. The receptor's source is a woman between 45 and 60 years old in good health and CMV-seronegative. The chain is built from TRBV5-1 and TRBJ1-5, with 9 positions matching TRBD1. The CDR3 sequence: CASSLGPGQGVGQPQHF. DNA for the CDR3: TGCGCCAGCAGCTTGGGTCCGGGACAGGGTGTAGGTCAGCCCCAGCATTTT.